What follows are 15 T cell receptor beta chains derived from one specimen sequenced in a study of blood T cell repertoires in COVID-19 (dated by TCRdb to between 2020 and 2021). The library was prepared using the immunoSEQ multiplex PCR assay. In its TCRdb copy, this immuneACCESS table keeps in-frame sequences only and misses some clones. Where compared with another copy, unresolved V genes explain less than half of these, and the others have no known cause. The sample profile shows roughly 230,000 clones; about four fifths of them were found once. The ten largest clones add up to about 3% of the sample. Sequencing input: PBMCs or T cells enriched from blood (not recorded which). Source of these receptors: a man in his fifties who had recovered from COVID-19.

The chain couples TRBV7-9 to TRBJ2-6; no clear D. The CDR3 consists of 13 residues. Germline loops: CDR1 SEHNR, CDR2 FQNEAQ (reference sequence). V dropped 4 bases and J dropped 2 bases, with 3 bases sitting between them. The CDR3 spells CASSSAGANVLTF. The CDR3 nucleotides are TGTGCCAGCAGCTCGGCTGGGGCCAACGTCCTGACTTTC.

The chain links TRBV5-1 to TRBJ2-7; 7 nucleotides line up with TRBD1. The CDR3 extends over 14 amino acids. The V gene end was trimmed by 2 bases and the J gene end by 3 bases; junction bases not matched to a gene: 5. The germline CDR1 and CDR2 sequences are SGHRS and YFSETQ. CDR3 nucleotides: TGCGCCAGCAGCTTCACCGGGACAGACTACGAGCAGTACTTC. It translates to CASSFTGTDYEQYF.

The chain links TRBV7-9 to TRBJ1-5, with TRBD1 matching 9 bases. The V segment lost 1 base and the J segment 4 bases; nucleotides outside the gene matches: 5. CDR3 length equals 16 residues. Per the germline V gene, CDR1 is SEHNR and CDR2 is FQNEAQ (reference sequence). Here the CDR3 DNA reads TGTGCCAGCAGCTTAGAGGCCGGGACAGGGAATCAGCCCCAGCATTTT. It is translated as CASSLEAGTGNQPQHF. The entire variable domain, with the rest obtained from reference TRBV7-9 and TRBJ1-5, is as follows: DTGVSQNPRHKITKRGQNVTFRCDPISEHNRLYWYRQTLGQGPEFLTYFQNEAQLEKSRLLSDRFSAERPKGSFSTLEIQRTEQGDSAMYLCASSLEAGTGNQPQHFGDGTRLSIL.

V is TRBV27 and J is TRBJ2-1, with TRBD2 matching over 12 bases. Germline CDR1 reads MNHEY; CDR2 reads SMNVEV (reference sequence). The CDR3 spans 16 residues. Trimming at V came to 6 bases and at J to 9 bases, leaving 12 bases not matched to a gene. The CDR3 is CASSSRLAGAGGEQFF. In DNA, the CDR3 is TGTGCCAGCAGCTCTCGACTAGCGGGAGCTGGTGGTGAGCAGTTCTTC.

This chain links TRBV4-1 with TRBJ1-2; D is possibly TRBD1 (5 bases). The CDR3 is 15 residues long. Germline CDR1 reads MGHRA; CDR2 reads YSYEKL. Trimming took 4 bases from V and 4 from J, leaving 16 bases between them. CDR3 region: CASSLGEARIYGYTF. CDR3 in DNA: TGCGCCAGCAGCCTGGGGGAGGCGCGGATCTATGGCTACACCTTC.

J is TRBJ1-2 and V is TRBV5-3, with 11 bases identical to TRBD1. TRBV5-3 is an open reading frame, and its role is uncertain. This CDR3 has 16 residues. The junction had 12 bases not matched to a gene; V was cut back by 4 bases and J by 7 bases. The CDR3 nucleotides are TGTGCCAGAAGCCCCTTGCGATGGACAGGGGGCTGTGGCTACACCTTC. It translates to CARSPLRWTGGCGYTF.

This chain joins TRBV7-6 and TRBJ2-3; TRBD2 matches 8 bases. The V gene end was trimmed by 4 bases and the J gene end by 4 bases; junction bases not matched to a gene: 10. Germline-derived CDR1 and CDR2 are SGHVS and FNYEAQ. This CDR3 region has 16 residues. Here the CDR3 DNA reads TGTGCCAGCAGCTCGGGGACTAGGAAAATATCAGATACGCAGTATTTT. Its translation: CASSSGTRKISDTQYF.

V is TRBV18 and J is TRBJ1-1, with a weak D call TRBD1 (5 bases). The CDR3 extends over 13 amino acids. From germline, CDR1 is KGHSH and CDR2 LQKENI. Trimming pared 6 bases from V and 5 bases from J, leaving 13 bases between. The CDR3 spells CASSSGGGTEAFF. CDR3 sequence (DNA): TGTGCCAGCTCTAGTGGGGGAGGGACTGAAGCTTTCTTT.

CDR3 DNA: TGCGCCAGCAGCTTGGAGGGGCGAGATACGCAGTATTTT. Its translation is CASSLEGRDTQYF. The chain employs TRBV5-1 and TRBJ2-3; D is possibly TRBD1 (5 bases). This CDR3 contains 13 residues. V was trimmed by 0 bases and J by 5 bases, leaving 7 bases between them. The germline V gene encodes CDR1 SGHRS and CDR2 YFSETQ.

The V and J genes are TRBV7-9 and TRBJ2-3; D not certain. The CDR3 covers 12 residues. Germline V gene lookup returns CDR1 SEHNR and CDR2 FQNEAQ (reference sequence). The V gene lost 1 base and the J gene lost 14 bases, with 13 bases spanning the gap. CDR3 residues: CASSLDGSSPYF. In nucleotides, the CDR3 is TGTGCCAGCAGCTTAGACGGTTCCTCCCCGTATTTT. Looking up the rest from reference TRBV7-9 and TRBJ2-3 gives the full variable domain: DTGVSQNPRHKITKRGQNVTFRCDPISEHNRLYWYRQTLGQGPEFLTYFQNEAQLEKSRLLSDRFSAERPKGSFSTLEIQRTEQGDSAMYLCASSLDGSSPYFGPGTRLTVL.

The rearrangement uses TRBV7-9 and TRBJ1-6; no clear D. CDR1 and CDR2 (germline): SEHNR, FQNEAQ (reference sequence). The ends were cut back, 5 bases at V and 0 bases at J, with 14 bases in the middle. This CDR3 is 17 amino acids long. The CDR3 protein is CASSQEEESSYNSPLHF. The CDR3 coding sequence is TGTGCCAGCAGCCAGGAGGAGGAAAGCTCCTATAATTCACCCCTCCACTTT.

The CDR3 nucleotides read TGTGCCAGCAGTTACACGGGGAATTCACCCCTCCACTTT. Residues: CASSYTGNSPLHF. The chain employs TRBV6-5 and TRBJ1-6; D call uncertain. Trimming took off 2 bases at V and 7 bases at J, with 6 bases between the two ends. The CDR3 consists of 13 residues. Per the germline V gene, CDR1 is MNHEY and CDR2 is SVGAGI.

The CDR3 DNA sequence: TGTGCCAGTAGTACAGGGGACAGTCCCCTATATGGCTACACCTTC. Translating gives CASSTGDSPLYGYTF. The chain combines TRBV19 with TRBJ1-2, with 7 bases matching TRBD1. Germline values: CDR1 LNHDA, CDR2 SQIVND (reference sequence). Germline trimming cut 4 bases from V and 5 bases from J; bases unmatched to any gene: 10. The CDR3 consists of 15 residues.

The J gene is TRBJ2-2, the V gene TRBV4-2; TRBD2 aligns across 13 bases. From germline, CDR1 is LGHNA and CDR2 YNFKEQ. V shed 0 bases and J 4 bases; nucleotides not matched to a gene: 17. This CDR3 contains 22 residues. The CDR3 region has the DNA TGTGCCAGCAGCCAAGAAGCGCGGGGACTAGCGGGAAAACCTGGGGGCACCGGGGAGCTGTTTTTT. It specifies CASSQEARGLAGKPGGTGELFF.

The chain couples TRBV9 to TRBJ2-1; TRBD2 matches at 8 bases. J was trimmed by 5 bases and V by 0 bases; bases with no gene match: 10. The CDR3 contains 17 residues. The V gene's germline CDR1 is SGDLS and CDR2 YYNGEE. CDR3 sequence reads: CASSVGSRLAGDNEQFF. The CDR3 DNA is TGTGCCAGCAGCGTAGGGTCGAGGCTAGCGGGTGACAATGAGCAGTTCTTC.